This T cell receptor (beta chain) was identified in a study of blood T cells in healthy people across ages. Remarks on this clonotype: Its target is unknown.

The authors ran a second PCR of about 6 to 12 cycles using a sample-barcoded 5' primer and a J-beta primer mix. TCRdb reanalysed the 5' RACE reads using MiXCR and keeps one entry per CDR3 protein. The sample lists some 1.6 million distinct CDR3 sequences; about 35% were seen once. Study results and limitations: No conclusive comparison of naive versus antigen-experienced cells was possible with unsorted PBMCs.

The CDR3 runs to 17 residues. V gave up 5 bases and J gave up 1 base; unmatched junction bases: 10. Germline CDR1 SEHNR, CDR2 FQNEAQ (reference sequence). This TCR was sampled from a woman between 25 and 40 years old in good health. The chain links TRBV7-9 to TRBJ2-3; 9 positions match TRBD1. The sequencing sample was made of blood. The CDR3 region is CASSRPFRTGGTDTQYF. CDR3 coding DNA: TGTGCCAGCAGCCGACCTTTCCGGACAGGGGGCACAGATACGCAGTATTTT. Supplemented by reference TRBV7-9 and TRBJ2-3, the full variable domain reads DTGVSQNPRHKITKRGQNVTFRCDPISEHNRLYWYRQTLGQGPEFLTYFQNEAQLEKSRLLSDRFSAERPKGSFSTLEIQRTEQGDSAMYLCASSRPFRTGGTDTQYFGPGTRLTVL.